The 3 T cell receptor beta chains below all came from one sample that was sequenced in a study of blood T cell repertoires in COVID-19. Assay: immunoSEQ multiplex PCR; the TCRdb copy retains only in-frame clones and omits some. The sample has about 250,000 clones; 86% are singletons. The specimen sequenced was PBMCs or T cells enriched from blood (not recorded which). Receptor source: a young man who had recovered from COVID-19.

This CDR3 reads CASRAGQGGDGYTF. CDR3 coding DNA: TGTGCCAGCAGGGCAGGACAGGGGGGTGATGGCTACACCTTC. The rearrangement uses TRBV2 and TRBJ1-2; 10 positions agree with TRBD1. V shed 6 bases and J 6 bases; nucleotides not matched to a gene: 7. This CDR3 contains 14 residues. Germline loops: CDR1 SNHLY, CDR2 FYNNEI.

The V call is TRBV27, the J call TRBJ2-7; D is possibly TRBD2 (6 bases). Germline-derived CDR1 and CDR2 are MNHEY and SMNVEV (reference sequence). This CDR3 has 14 amino acids. Between the trimmed V and J ends, which lost 2 bases and 6 bases, there was a span of 14 bases. In nucleotides, the CDR3 is TGTGCCAGCAGTTTAAGGGCAGGGAGGAGCGAGCAGTACTTC. It encodes CASSLRAGRSEQYF.

V is TRBV19 and J is TRBJ1-3, with TRBD1 identical over 8 bases. Germline CDR1 is LNHDA and CDR2 is SQIVND (reference sequence). V shed 1 base and J 0 bases; nucleotides not matched to a gene: 5. The length of the CDR3 is 17 residues. In DNA form, the CDR3 reads TGTGCCAGTAGTATAGGGGCAGGGGGCTTCTCTGGAAACACCATATATTTT. It codes for CASSIGAGGFSGNTIYF.